This record concerns one T cell receptor beta chain sequence. The study drew its donors from healthy HIV-negative adults without recent acute infections or vaccinations. This sample was included in a study of shared clonotypes between healthy human individuals. The overall study: Three plates each covered CD4 naive and memory; CD8 naive two, CD8 memory one.

Data came from immunoSEQ multiplex PCR; TCRdb stores just in-frame clones and leaves some out. The profile shows a few million clones, 85% to 95% of them singletons. Germline loops: CDR1 MDHEN, CDR2 SYDVKM. There are 13 residues in the CDR3. V lost 11 bases, J lost 3 bases, and 14 bases lay in between. The genes are TRBV28 and TRBJ1-3; no reliable D call. The source is a man between 18 and 29 years old in good health. Some clones in this sample may be carry-over from other donors' samples. What was sequenced was naive CD4+ T cells from PBMCs. The subset is: CD45RA+ positively selected. CDR3 coding DNA: TGTGCCGCAGAGGGAGGAGGTGGAAACACCATATATTTT. It codes for CAAEGGGGNTIYF.